A single sample is the source of the 22 T cell receptor beta chains below, sequenced in a study of T cells in localized non-small cell lung cancer. Produced via immunoSEQ multiplex PCR; TCRdb's table is partial and in-frame only. The table has approximately 11,000 clones, more than 90% seen once. Sequenced here: peripheral blood, sampled before any cancer treatment. Every receptor here comes from a male donor older than 55 with stage III lung adenocarcinoma.

The chain couples TRBV2 to TRBJ2-7, with 9 bases lining up with TRBD2. This CDR3 is 15 amino acids long. The V and J ends lost 3 bases and 4 bases, in that order; junction bases with no gene match: 7. The germline CDR1 and CDR2 sequences are SNHLY and FYNNEI. The CDR3 loop reads CASSDRAGGLYEQYF. The CDR3 DNA sequence: TGTGCCAGCAGTGATAGAGCGGGAGGCTTGTACGAGCAGTACTTC.

The rearrangement uses TRBV7-6 and TRBJ2-3, with 7 bases identical to TRBD2. J gave up 4 bases and V 2 bases, and 6 bases lay outside the gene matches. Germline V gives CDR1 SGHVS, CDR2 FNYEAQ. This CDR3 is built from 15 residues. The CDR3 DNA sequence: TGTGCCAGCAGCTTAACGGGAGGTGTAGCAGATACGCAGTATTTT. It yields the protein CASSLTGGVADTQYF.

The chain couples TRBV5-4 to TRBJ1-4; D is possibly TRBD1 (5 bases). Trimming left V 4 bases short and J 7 bases short, with 17 bases between. Germline V CDR1 and CDR2: SGHNT, YYREEE (reference sequence). The CDR3 extends over 15 amino acids. The CDR3 reads CASSNAGQGGEKLFF. As DNA, the CDR3 is TGTGCCAGCAGCAATGCGGGGCAGGGTGGTGAAAAACTGTTTTTT.

The chain carries TRBV11-2 and TRBJ2-1; D uncertain. Trimming cost V 2 bases and J 11 bases, with 7 bases left between them. The length of the CDR3 is 11 residues. Germline assignment: CDR1 SGHAT and CDR2 FQNNGV. The CDR3, as DNA: TGTGCCAGCAGCTTACTGATGAAGCAGTTCTTC. Amino acids: CASSLLMKQFF.

The chain has TRBV5-6 and TRBJ2-7; 11 bases align to TRBD2. Germline V gives CDR1 SGHDT, CDR2 YYEEEE. This CDR3 comprises 16 residues. Trimming took 1 base from V and 2 from J; bases not matched to a gene: 5. The CDR3 loop is CASSLLLAGATYEQYF. The CDR3 nucleotides read TGTGCCAGCAGCTTGCTACTAGCGGGAGCGACCTACGAGCAGTACTTC.

This chain links TRBV29-1 with TRBJ1-5; D ambiguous. This CDR3 has 12 residues. CDR1 is SQVTM, CDR2 ANQGSEA, per germline. Trimming pared 4 bases from V and 3 bases from J, leaving 7 bases between. The CDR3 sequence: CSVGSYNQPQHF. CDR3 DNA sequence: TGCAGCGTTGGGAGCTACAATCAGCCCCAGCATTTT.

V gene TRBV7-9 combines with J gene TRBJ2-4; TRBD2 aligns across 7 bases. Germline trimming cut 4 bases from V and 8 bases from J; bases unmatched to any gene: 14. Germline V gene lookup returns CDR1 SEHNR and CDR2 FQNEAQ (reference sequence). This CDR3 is built from 16 residues. The CDR3: CASSSLLLALRDIQYF. The CDR3 coding sequence is TGTGCCAGCAGCTCACTTCTACTAGCGCTGCGGGACATTCAGTACTTC.

The CDR3 DNA reads as TGTGCCAGCAGCTTGTCTAGAACGGGCGAGCAGTACTTC. Translation gives CASSLSRTGEQYF. V gene TRBV5-4 combines with J gene TRBJ2-7; the D is unclear. The CDR3 is 13 residues long. The V and J ends lost 1 base and 6 bases respectively, with 11 bases between them. The germline V gene encodes CDR1 SGHNT and CDR2 YYREEE (reference sequence).

V gene TRBV5-4 combines with J gene TRBJ1-2; the D is unclear. The CDR3 is made up of 13 amino acids. Trimming took off 6 bases at V and 8 bases at J, with 17 bases between the two ends. CDR1 SGHNT and CDR2 YYREEE come from the germline V gene (reference sequence). CDR3 protein: CASTQLGWEGYTF. The DNA of the CDR3 is TGTGCCAGCACCCAGCTTGGATGGGAGGGCTACACCTTC.

The V gene is TRBV7-9, the J gene TRBJ1-3, with D unclear. The CDR3 has 12 residues. Germline V CDR1 and CDR2: SEHNR, FQNEAQ (reference sequence). The V and J ends lost 2 bases and 8 bases respectively, with 7 bases between them. The CDR3 DNA sequence: TGTGCCAGCAGCTTATCCGTGGACACCATATATTTT. Translating it yields CASSLSVDTIYF. Complete variable domain (other parts from reference TRBV7-9 and TRBJ1-3): DTGVSQNPRHKITKRGQNVTFRCDPISEHNRLYWYRQTLGQGPEFLTYFQNEAQLEKSRLLSDRFSAERPKGSFSTLEIQRTEQGDSAMYLCASSLSVDTIYFGEGSWLTVV.

The V and J genes are TRBV27 and TRBJ2-7; D perhaps matches TRBD1 (6 bases). Germline-derived CDR1 and CDR2 are MNHEY and SMNVEV (reference sequence). Trimming shortened V by 4 bases and J by 2 bases, and 9 bases separated the two germline ends. The CDR3 is made up of 13 amino acids. CDR3 bases: TGTGCCAGCAGTTACACAGGGACCTACGAGCAGTACTTC. Amino acids: CASSYTGTYEQYF.

This clone has only a few counts. The rearrangement uses TRBV5-6 and TRBJ2-3; 10 positions match TRBD2. CDR3 length equals 16 residues. Germline assignment: CDR1 SGHDT and CDR2 YYEEEE. V shed 4 bases and J 9 bases; nucleotides not matched to a gene: 14. The CDR3 DNA is TGTGCCAGCAGCCTGCTCCGGGGTAGCGGGAGGCGGACGCAGTATTTT. This encodes CASSLLRGSGRRTQYF.

The V and J genes are TRBV11-2 and TRBJ2-2; no clear D. In germline, CDR1 is SGHAT, CDR2 FQNNGV. This CDR3 contains 14 residues. The V and J ends lost 0 bases and 0 bases respectively, with 2 bases between them. The chain's CDR3 is CASSLEPNTGELFF. The CDR3 coding sequence is TGTGCCAGCAGCTTAGAACCGAACACCGGGGAGCTGTTTTTT.

The CDR3 nucleotides are TGTGCCAGTAGTATAGTTTTCAAGGGACGTTGGAATGAAAAACTGTTTTTT. Protein sequence: CASSIVFKGRWNEKLFF. The chain recombines TRBV19 with TRBJ1-4, with D maybe TRBD1 (5 bases). The CDR3 spans 17 residues. Germline loops: CDR1 LNHDA, CDR2 SQIVND (reference sequence). The germline V and J ends were trimmed by 1 base and 5 bases, with 17 bases remaining between them.

This chain connects TRBV15 to TRBJ2-5; D remains ambiguous. Trimming took off 0 bases at V and 1 base at J, with 9 bases between the two ends. The germline V gene encodes CDR1 LNHNV and CDR2 YYDKDF (reference sequence). The CDR3 has 15 residues. The CDR3 coding sequence is TGTGCCACCAGCAGAGATTCGGGCTTCCAAGAGACCCAGTACTTC. Translating it yields CATSRDSGFQETQYF.

This sequence joins TRBV10-3 and TRBJ2-1; 7 bases fit TRBD2. The CDR3 totals 13 residues. After removal of 7 bases from V and 5 bases from J, the junction contained 5 bases not matched to a gene. CDR1 and CDR2 from the germline V gene are ENHRY and SYGVKD. The CDR3 DNA follows: TGTGCCATCATGGGAGGGGAACACAATGAGCAGTTCTTC. Translating it yields CAIMGGEHNEQFF.

This clone was recorded once. The genes are TRBV4-1 and TRBJ1-4; TRBD1 agrees at 7 bases. Per germline, CDR1 MGHRA and CDR2 YSYEKL. The trim removed 1 base at V and 3 bases at J, leaving 5 bases unmatched. CDR3 length: 16 residues. The CDR3 spells CASSQARGWANEKLFF. CDR3 coding DNA: TGCGCCAGCAGCCAAGCCAGGGGGTGGGCTAATGAAAAACTGTTTTTT.

The V and J genes are TRBV6-5 and TRBJ1-1, with a weak D call TRBD1 (5 bases). This CDR3 comprises 11 residues. V shed 8 bases and J shed 4 bases, with 8 bases lying between them. Germline loops: CDR1 MNHEY, CDR2 SVGAGI. CDR3 sequence reads: CASLRGTEAFF. CDR3 nucleotide sequence: TGTGCCAGCCTAAGGGGCACTGAAGCTTTCTTT.

The chain combines TRBV5-6 with TRBJ2-1; D call uncertain. V lost 3 bases, J lost 8 bases, and 12 bases lay in between. The CDR3 is made up of 13 amino acids. The germline V gene has CDR1 SGHDT and CDR2 YYEEEE. The CDR3 DNA reads as TGTGCCAGCAGCTCTAGGTTTCAGCATGAGCAGTTCTTC. This codes for CASSSRFQHEQFF.

The chain is built from TRBV4-3 and TRBJ2-1; a possible D gene is TRBD2 (7 bases). The CDR3 covers 20 residues. The germline V and J ends were trimmed by 1 base and 5 bases, with 27 bases remaining between them. Per germline, CDR1 LGHNA and CDR2 YSLEER. This chain's CDR3 is CASSQVRELGAGVGNNEQFF. The CDR3 DNA reads TGCGCCAGCAGCCAAGTGAGGGAATTGGGGGCGGGGGTAGGGAACAATGAGCAGTTCTTC.

This clone was counted a few times. The chain has TRBV20-1 and TRBJ2-7, with D unresolved. The V gene lost 2 bases and the J gene lost 2 bases, with 4 bases spanning the gap. Germline assignment: CDR1 DFQATT and CDR2 SNEGSKA (reference sequence). This CDR3 has 11 residues. The CDR3 DNA follows: TGCAGTGCTAGACAGACCTACGAGCAGTACTTC. It encodes CSARQTYEQYF.

The count of this clone is one. The J gene is TRBJ2-1, the V gene TRBV5-1; 8 nucleotides align to TRBD2. The CDR3 covers 16 residues. V lost 4 bases, J lost 9 bases, and 15 bases stayed unmatched. CDR1 is SGHRS and CDR2 is YFSETQ in the germline V gene. CDR3 sequence reads: CASSLREVAGLGEQFF. In DNA, the CDR3 is TGCGCCAGCAGCCTCCGGGAGGTAGCGGGATTAGGTGAGCAGTTCTTC.